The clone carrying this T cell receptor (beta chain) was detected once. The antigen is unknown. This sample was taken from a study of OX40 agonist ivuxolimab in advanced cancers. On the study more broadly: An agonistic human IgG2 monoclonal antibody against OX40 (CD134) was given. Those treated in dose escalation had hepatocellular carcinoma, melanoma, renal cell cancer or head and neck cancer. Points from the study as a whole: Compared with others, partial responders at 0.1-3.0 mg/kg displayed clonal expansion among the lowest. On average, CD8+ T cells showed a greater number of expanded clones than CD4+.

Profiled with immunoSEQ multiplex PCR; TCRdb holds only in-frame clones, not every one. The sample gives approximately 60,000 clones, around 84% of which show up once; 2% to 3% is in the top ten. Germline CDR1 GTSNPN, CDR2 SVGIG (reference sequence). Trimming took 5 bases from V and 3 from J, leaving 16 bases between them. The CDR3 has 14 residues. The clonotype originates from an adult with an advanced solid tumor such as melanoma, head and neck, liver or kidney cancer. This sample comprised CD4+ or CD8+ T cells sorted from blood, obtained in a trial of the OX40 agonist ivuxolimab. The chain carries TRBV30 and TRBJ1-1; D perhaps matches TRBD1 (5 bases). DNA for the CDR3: TGTGCCTGGCGGTACGGGGACGGGGACACTGAAGCTTTCTTT. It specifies CAWRYGDGDTEAFF.